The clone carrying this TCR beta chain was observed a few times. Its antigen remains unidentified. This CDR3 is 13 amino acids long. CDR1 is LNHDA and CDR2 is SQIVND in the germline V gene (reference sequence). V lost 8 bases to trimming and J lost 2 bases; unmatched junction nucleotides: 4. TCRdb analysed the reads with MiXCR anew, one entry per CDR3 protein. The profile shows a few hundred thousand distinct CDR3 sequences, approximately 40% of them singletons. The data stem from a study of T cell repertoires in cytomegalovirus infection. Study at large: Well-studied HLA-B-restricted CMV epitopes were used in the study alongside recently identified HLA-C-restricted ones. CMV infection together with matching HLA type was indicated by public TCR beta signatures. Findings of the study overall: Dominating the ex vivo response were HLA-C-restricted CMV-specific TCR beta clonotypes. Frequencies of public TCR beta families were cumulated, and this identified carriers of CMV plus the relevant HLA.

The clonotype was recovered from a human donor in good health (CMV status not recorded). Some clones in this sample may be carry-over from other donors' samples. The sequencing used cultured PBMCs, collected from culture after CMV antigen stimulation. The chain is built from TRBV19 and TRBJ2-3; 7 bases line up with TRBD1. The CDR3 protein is CASGDRDTDTQYF. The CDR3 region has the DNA TGTGCCAGTGGCGACAGGGACACAGATACGCAGTATTTT.